This T cell receptor (beta chain) stems from a study of blood T cell repertoires in COVID-19. Germline CDR1 LNHDA, CDR2 SQIVND (reference sequence). CDR3 length: 15 residues. The junction had 12 bases not matched to a gene; V was cut back by 8 bases and J by 5 bases. Here immunoSEQ multiplex PCR was the method, and the copy in TCRdb shows in-frame clones only, minus some. The repertoire has approximately 250,000 clones, about 87% of them found once; the top ten carry roughly 2.5%. The chain recombines TRBV19 with TRBJ2-3; 8 positions match TRBD1. The sequence derives from a woman aged 40-49 years with acute COVID-19. The material sequenced was PBMCs or T cells enriched from blood (not recorded which). The CDR3 loop reads CASGRTGLKVDTQYF. DNA for the CDR3: TGTGCCAGTGGTCGGACAGGGCTGAAGGTAGATACGCAGTATTTT.